This TCR beta chain derives from a study of T cell changes during pregnancy in multiple sclerosis. TCRdb keeps only in-frame clones here, not all; method: immunoSEQ multiplex PCR. The sample includes roughly 51,000 clones, roughly 90% seen only once; the top ten take 0.15% to 0.2%. The CDR3 runs to 12 residues. Germline V gives CDR1 SGHNT, CDR2 YYREEE (reference sequence). The V end lost 1 base, the J end lost 5 bases, and 6 bases lay between the germline ends. The clonotype was recovered from a female donor in good health, enrolled as a control in a pregnancy study. This specimen consisted of CD4+ T cells from peripheral blood mononuclear cells, obtained after pregnancy. This chain links TRBV5-4 with TRBJ2-5; tentatively, D is TRBD2 (6 bases). The CDR3 DNA is TGTGCCAGCAGCTTGCGGGGGGAGACCCAGTACTTC. Encoded protein: CASSLRGETQYF.